This is a list of T cell receptor beta chains from one sample in a study of shared clonotypes between healthy human individuals. Some clones are missing from TCRdb's copy, which holds only in-frame ones; the method was immunoSEQ multiplex PCR. The data hold a few million clones, with around 90% observed a single time. The specimen was naive CD4+ T cells from PBMCs. These receptor sequences come from a man between 18 and 35 years old in good health. Some clones in this sample may be carry-over from other donors' samples. Both conserved end residues are part of each CDR3. A D gene is named only where the DNA matches it firmly. Expanded clones get a size class; other rows say once, few or many, or leave the size out.

J gene,D gene,clone size,V gene,CDR3 DNA,CDR3 protein
TRBJ2-5,-,-,TRBV7-2,TGTGCCAGCAGCTTAGCGCTTCTAGCCCGGGAGACCCAGTACTTC,CASSLALLARETQYF
TRBJ1-1,TRBD1,-,TRBV30,TGTGCCTGGATCCGGGACAGGATCAACACTGAAGCTTTCTTT,CAWIRDRINTEAFF
TRBJ2-7,TRBD1,-,TRBV27,TGTGCCAGTGCCGGGACAGGGAGTTACGAGCAGTACTTC,CASAGTGSYEQYF
TRBJ2-7,-,-,TRBV6-1,TGTGCCAGCAGGGTTAGGGGGAGTACCTACGAGCAGTACTTC,CASRVRGSTYEQYF
TRBJ1-3,-,once,TRBV9,TGTGCCAGCAGCGGTGGACTCCTCCGCTCTGGAAACACCATATATTTT,CASSGGLLRSGNTIYF
TRBJ2-7,-,-,TRBV6-1,TGTGCCAGCCGGACCGACCCAGGAGCTTTCTACGAGCAGTACTTC,CASRTDPGAFYEQYF
TRBJ2-3,TRBD2,once,TRBV5-1,TGCGCCAGCAGCTTGGCCCCAGCGGGAGGTACAGATACGCAGTATTTT,CASSLAPAGGTDTQYF
TRBJ1-6,-,-,TRBV30,TGTGCCTGGAGTCTGTGGGGACCAGGGGTGGATTCACCCCTCCACTTT,CAWSLWGPGVDSPLHF
TRBJ2-1,TRBD2,-,TRBV28,TGTGCCAGCAGTTTACGGGGAGGGACGACCAATGAGCAGTTCTTC,CASSLRGGTTNEQFF
TRBJ2-4,TRBD2,-,TRBV11-2,TGTGCCAGCAGCGGCAGACTAGCGGGAGTAAACATTCAGTACTTC,CASSGRLAGVNIQYF
TRBJ2-7,-,-,TRBV11-2,TGTGCCAGCAGCTTAGATCGTTCTAGCCAGACCCCCTACGAGCAGTACTTC,CASSLDRSSQTPYEQYF
TRBJ1-4,-,-,TRBV29-1,TGCAGCGTTGAAGTTGGCTCCCAGAGGGTTGAAAAACTGTTTTTT,CSVEVGSQRVEKLFF
TRBJ2-1,TRBD2,-,TRBV9,TGTGCCAGCAGCGCGGGACTAGCGGGCCGCCCCCACAATGAGCAGTTCTTC,CASSAGLAGRPHNEQFF
TRBJ2-1,TRBD2,-,TRBV9,TGTGCCAGCAGCGTAGCTACGACTAGCGGGAGTAATGAGCAGTTCTTC,CASSVATTSGSNEQFF
TRBJ2-5,-,-,TRBV9,TGTGCCAGCAGCATCCGCCCGGCAACTCAAGAGACCCAGTACTTC,CASSIRPATQETQYF
TRBJ2-5,-,once,TRBV4-2,TGTGCCAGCAGCCAAGGGACGACAGAGAACCAAGAGACCCAGTACTTC,CASSQGTTENQETQYF
TRBJ2-3,-,-,TRBV7-9,TGTGCCAGCAGCTTAGGACTAGTCGGGTCAGATACGCAGTATTTT,CASSLGLVGSDTQYF
TRBJ2-5,TRBD2,-,TRBV11-1,TGTGCCAGCAGCTTAGTCGGGAGGTATCAAGAGACCCAGTACTTC,CASSLVGRYQETQYF
TRBJ1-1,-,-,TRBV2,TGTGCCAGCAGTTTAAGGACTGAAGCTTTCTTT,CASSLRTEAFF
TRBJ2-5,TRBD2,-,TRBV10-1,TGCGCCAGCAGTGACCTTATGACTAGCGGCAAAGAGACCCAGTACTTC,CASSDLMTSGKETQYF
TRBJ2-2,TRBD1,-,TRBV7-2,TGTGCCAGCAGCTTAGCCCAGGGGGCCTTCACCGGGGAGCTGTTTTTT,CASSLAQGAFTGELFF
TRBJ1-2,-,once,TRBV5-8,TGTGCCAGCAGCTTGATGGCTGCCTATGGCTACACCTTC,CASSLMAAYGYTF